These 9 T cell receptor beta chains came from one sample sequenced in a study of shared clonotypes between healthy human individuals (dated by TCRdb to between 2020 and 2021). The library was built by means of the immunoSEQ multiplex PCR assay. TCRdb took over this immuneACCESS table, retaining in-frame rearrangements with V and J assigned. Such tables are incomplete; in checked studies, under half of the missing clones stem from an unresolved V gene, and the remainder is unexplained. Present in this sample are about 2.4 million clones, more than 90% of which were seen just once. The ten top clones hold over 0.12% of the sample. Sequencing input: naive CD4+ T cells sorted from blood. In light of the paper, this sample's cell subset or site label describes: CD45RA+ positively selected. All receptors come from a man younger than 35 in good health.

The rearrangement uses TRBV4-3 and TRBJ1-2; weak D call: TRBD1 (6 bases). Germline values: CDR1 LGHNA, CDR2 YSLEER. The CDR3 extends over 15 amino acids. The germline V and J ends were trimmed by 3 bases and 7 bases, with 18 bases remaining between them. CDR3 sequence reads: CASSQLLVGAAGYTF. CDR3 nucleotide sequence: TGCGCCAGCAGCCAGCTCCTCGTGGGGGCAGCTGGCTACACCTTC.

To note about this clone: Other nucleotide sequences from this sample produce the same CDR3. The CDR3 sequence: CASSYSTGIETQYF. In nucleotides, the CDR3 is TGTGCCAGCAGTTACTCGACGGGGATTGAGACCCAGTACTTC. The chain joins TRBV6-5 to TRBJ2-5, with a possible D match to TRBD2 (5 bases). Germline V CDR1 and CDR2: MNHEY, SVGAGI. V was shortened by 0 bases and J by 5 bases, with 10 bases between the two germline ends. The CDR3 spans 14 residues.

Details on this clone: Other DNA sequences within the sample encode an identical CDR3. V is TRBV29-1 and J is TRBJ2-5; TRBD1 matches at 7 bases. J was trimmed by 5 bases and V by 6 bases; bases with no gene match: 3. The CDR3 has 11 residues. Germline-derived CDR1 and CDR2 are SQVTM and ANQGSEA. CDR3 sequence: CSVLQGETQYF. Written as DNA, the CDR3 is TGCAGCGTCTTACAGGGGGAGACCCAGTACTTC.

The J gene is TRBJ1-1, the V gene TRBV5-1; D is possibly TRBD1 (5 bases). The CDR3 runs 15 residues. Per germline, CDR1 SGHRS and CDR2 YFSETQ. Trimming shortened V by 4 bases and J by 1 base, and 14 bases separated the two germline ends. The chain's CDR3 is CASSRRGFGNTEAFF. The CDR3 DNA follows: TGCGCCAGCAGCAGGCGGGGGTTCGGGAACACTGAAGCTTTCTTT.

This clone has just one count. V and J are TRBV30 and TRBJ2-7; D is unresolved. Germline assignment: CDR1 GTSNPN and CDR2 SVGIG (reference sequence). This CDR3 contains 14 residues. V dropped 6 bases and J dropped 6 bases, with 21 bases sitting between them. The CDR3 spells CACVHSSISGEQYF. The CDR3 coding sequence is TGTGCCTGTGTGCACTCCTCAATCTCTGGCGAGCAGTACTTC. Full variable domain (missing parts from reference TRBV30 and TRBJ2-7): SQTIHQWPATLVQPVGSPLSLECTVEGTSNPNLYWYRQAAGRGLQLLFYSVGIGQISSEVPQNLSASRPQDRQFILSSKKLLLSDSGFYLCACVHSSISGEQYFGPGTRLTVT.

CDR3 residues: CSVEDPGRGYTF. CDR3 nucleotides: TGCAGCGTTGAAGATCCGGGCCGAGGCTACACCTTC. V is TRBV29-1 and J is TRBJ1-2; D unclear. The germline V and J ends were trimmed by 0 bases and 8 bases, with 10 bases remaining between them. This CDR3 has 12 residues. Germline CDR1 and CDR2: SQVTM and ANQGSEA. Based on the CDR3 plus reference TRBV29-1 and TRBJ1-2, the full variable domain is SAVISQKPSRDICQRGTSLTIQCQVDSQVTMMFWYRQQPGQSLTLIATANQGSEATYESGFVIDKFPISRPNLTFSTLTVSNMSPEDSSIYLCSVEDPGRGYTFGSGTRLTVV.

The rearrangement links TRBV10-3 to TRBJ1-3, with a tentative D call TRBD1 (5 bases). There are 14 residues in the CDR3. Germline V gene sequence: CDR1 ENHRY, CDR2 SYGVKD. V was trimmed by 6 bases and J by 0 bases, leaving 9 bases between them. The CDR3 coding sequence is TGTGCCATCAGGGGGGAAACCTCTGGAAACACCATATATTTT. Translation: CAIRGETSGNTIYF.

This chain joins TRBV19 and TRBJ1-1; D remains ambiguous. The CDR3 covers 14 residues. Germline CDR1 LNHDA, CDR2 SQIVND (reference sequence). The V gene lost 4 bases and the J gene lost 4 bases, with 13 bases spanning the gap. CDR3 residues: CASSTPQVSTEAFF. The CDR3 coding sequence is TGTGCCAGTAGTACCCCTCAAGTTAGCACTGAAGCTTTCTTT.

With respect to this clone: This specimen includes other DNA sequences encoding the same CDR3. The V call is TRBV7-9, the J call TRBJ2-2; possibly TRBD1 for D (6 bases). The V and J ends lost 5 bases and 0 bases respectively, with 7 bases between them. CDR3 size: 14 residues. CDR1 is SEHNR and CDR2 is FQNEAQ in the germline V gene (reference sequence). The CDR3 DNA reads TGTGCCAGCAGCCGGACAGCGAACACCGGGGAGCTGTTTTTT. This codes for CASSRTANTGELFF.